This is a list of T cell receptor beta chains from one sample in a study of T cell repertoires in cytomegalovirus infection. TCRdb re-called the reads with MiXCR, one entry per CDR3 protein. The sample has 170,000 or so distinct CDR3 sequences; approximately 15% are singletons. Sequencing used PBMCs. All receptors come from a human donor in good health (CMV status not recorded). Some clones in this sample may be carry-over from other donors' samples. Each CDR3 is given with its conserved first and last residue. D genes are given only for firm matches. Rows may omit the clone size; those that give it use once, few, many or a size class.

TRBJ1-5 TRBV7-9 few NA CASSSGSGWQPQHF TGTGCCAGCAGCTCGGGCTCGGGGTGGCAGCCCCAGCATTTT
TRBJ2-2 TRBV2 NA NA CASSFERGTGELFF TGTGCCAGCAGTTTTGAGAGAGGGACCGGGGAGCTGTTTTTT
TRBJ1-6 TRBV12-3/TRBV12-4 many TRBD1 CASTTSGTGASPLHF TGTGCCAGCACCACCAGCGGGACAGGGGCCTCACCCCTCCACTTT
TRBJ2-2 TRBV4-1 few NA CASSQAAYGGELFF TGCGCCAGCAGCCAAGCCGCGTACGGCGGGGAGCTGTTTTTT
TRBJ1-2 TRBV19 NA TRBD1 CASDREAAAYYGYTF TGTGCCAGTGACAGGGAGGCGGCGGCCTACTATGGCTACACCTTC
TRBJ2-3 TRBV5-1 NA NA CASSDPSGTDTQYF TGCGCCAGCAGCGACCCCAGCGGCACAGATACGCAGTATTTT
TRBJ2-1 TRBV6-5 many TRBD1 CASRDRDNEQFF TGTGCCAGCAGGGACAGGGACAATGAGCAGTTCTTC
TRBJ2-3 TRBV24-1 NA NA CATSPSRPTDTQYF TGTGCCACCAGTCCTTCCCGTCCCACAGATACGCAGTATTTT
TRBJ1-1 TRBV11-2 NA NA CASRSTVNTEAFF TGTGCCAGCAGATCAACAGTGAACACTGAAGCTTTCTTT
TRBJ2-1 TRBV7-3 NA NA CASSPSSALYNEQFF TGTGCCAGCAGCCCCTCTAGCGCCCTCTACAATGAGCAGTTCTTC
TRBJ1-1 TRBV19 few NA CARVVYNLNTEAFF TGTGCCAGAGTAGTTTATAACCTGAACACTGAAGCTTTCTTT
TRBJ2-1 TRBV29-1 many NA CSVVERTRQFF TGCAGCGTTGTGGAGCGGACCCGGCAGTTCTTC
TRBJ1-1 TRBV29-1 NA NA CSVGERAPGHETEAFF TGCAGCGTTGGAGAAAGGGCCCCAGGGCATGAGACTGAAGCTTTCTTT
TRBJ1-5 TRBV28 few NA CATATETALNQPQHF TGTGCCACCGCCACCGAGACAGCGCTCAATCAGCCCCAGCATTTT
TRBJ2-2 TRBV7-8 many NA CASSFSWATGELFF TGTGCCAGCAGCTTTAGTTGGGCCACCGGGGAGCTGTTTTTT
TRBJ1-2 TRBV29-1 few TRBD1 CSVEDRRDYGYTF TGCAGCGTTGAGGACAGGAGAGACTATGGCTACACCTTC
TRBJ2-7 TRBV29-1 NA TRBD1 CSVDGAGQADYEQYF TGCAGCGTTGATGGCGCGGGACAGGCAGACTACGAGCAGTACTTC
TRBJ2-7 TRBV7-3 many TRBD2 CASSPVAGEREQYF TGTGCCAGCAGCCCCGTAGCGGGAGAGAGGGAGCAGTACTTC
TRBJ1-1 TRBV7-3 many NA CASSDGIYTEAFF TGTGCCAGCAGCGACGGAATTTACACTGAAGCTTTCTTT
TRBJ1-1 TRBV7-3 few TRBD1 CASSRDRGRGDTEAFF TGTGCCAGCAGCCGAGACAGGGGAAGAGGAGACACTGAAGCTTTCTTT
TRBJ2-3 TRBV7-2 many NA CASSLRLPRRSDTQYF TGTGCCAGCAGCTTACGACTACCTAGGAGATCAGATACGCAGTATTTT
TRBJ2-3 TRBV12-3/TRBV12-4 many TRBD2 CASSLSGGAPDTQYF TGTGCCAGCAGCCTTAGCGGGGGGGCTCCAGATACGCAGTATTTT
TRBJ1-1 TRBV5-1 many TRBD1 CASSPQTGLNTEAFF TGCGCCAGCAGCCCTCAGACAGGGCTGAACACTGAAGCTTTCTTT
TRBJ1-1 TRBV7-3 many NA CASSWKRGTEAFF TGTGCCAGCAGTTGGAAAAGGGGCACTGAAGCTTTCTTT
TRBJ2-6 TRBV6-1 few NA CASREVTTAWRANVLTF TGTGCCAGCAGGGAAGTAACTACCGCCTGGAGGGCCAACGTCCTGACTTTC
TRBJ1-1 TRBV10-3 many NA CAISDGTSYGAFF TGTGCCATCAGTGACGGGACTTCATACGGAGCTTTCTTT
TRBJ1-1 TRBV12-3/TRBV12-4 many NA CASSLGGSYTEAFF TGTGCCAGCAGTTTGGGGGGATCTTACACTGAAGCTTTCTTT
TRBJ1-5 TRBV29-1 NA NA CSVRTNSNQPQHF TGCAGCGTTCGGACAAATAGCAATCAGCCCCAGCATTTT
TRBJ1-6 TRBV2 NA TRBD1 CANRGQGNSPLHF TGTGCAAACAGGGGACAGGGGAATTCACCCCTCCACTTT
TRBJ1-2 TRBV6-6 few TRBD1 CASSYFPPTRGSDYGYTF TGTGCCAGCAGTTACTTCCCCCCGACCAGGGGGTCTGACTATGGCTACACCTTC
TRBJ2-7 TRBV7-2 many NA CASTPSVEQYF TGTGCCAGCACCCCGTCGGTGGAGCAGTACTTC
TRBJ2-2 TRBV29-1 NA TRBD2 CSVELAGENTGELFF TGCAGCGTGGAACTAGCGGGAGAGAACACCGGGGAGCTGTTTTTT
TRBJ2-1 TRBV5-1 NA TRBD2 CASRPLAGGLYNEQFF TGCGCCAGCAGGCCTCTAGCGGGGGGGCTATACAATGAGCAGTTCTTC
TRBJ2-2 TRBV5-6 NA NA CASSLNRLNTGELFF TGTGCCAGCAGTCTAAACCGACTGAACACCGGGGAGCTGTTTTTT
TRBJ1-5 TRBV7-9 NA NA CASSLWGTDQPQHF TGTGCCAGCAGCTTATGGGGAACGGATCAGCCCCAGCATTTT
TRBJ2-7 TRBV5-1 NA NA CASSFPGSLGEQYF TGCGCCAGCAGCTTTCCCGGTTCCTTGGGCGAGCAGTACTTC
TRBJ2-5 TRBV20-1 NA TRBD2 CSGGSGSGETQYF TGCAGTGGTGGAAGCGGGAGTGGGGAGACCCAGTACTTC
TRBJ2-1 TRBV29-1 few TRBD2 CSGGTSGSWSEQFF TGCAGCGGAGGGACTAGCGGGAGCTGGAGTGAGCAGTTCTTC
TRBJ2-3 TRBV6-6 NA NA CASSSGALYTDTQYF TGTGCCAGCAGTTCCGGGGCCCTCTACACAGATACGCAGTATTTT
TRBJ2-4 TRBV20-1 few NA CSAPGQGGTSAKNIQYF TGCAGTGCCCCCGGACAGGGAGGGACCTCGGCCAAAAACATTCAGTACTTC
TRBJ1-5 TRBV7-2 many NA CASSFTGSNQPQHF TGTGCCAGCAGCTTCACAGGATCCAATCAGCCCCAGCATTTT
TRBJ1-2 TRBV4-1 many NA CASSQTGQRNYGYTF TGCGCCAGCAGCCAAACCGGACAGAGGAACTATGGCTACACCTTC
TRBJ1-1 TRBV18 few NA CASSQDANTEAFF TGTGCCAGCTCACAGGACGCGAACACTGAAGCTTTCTTT
TRBJ2-2 TRBV28 NA TRBD1 CASSLMGQGAAGELFF TGTGCCAGCAGTTTAATGGGACAGGGGGCTGCCGGGGAGCTGTTTTTT
TRBJ2-7 TRBV20-1 NA TRBD2 CSAPPRLAGRYEQYF TGCAGTGCCCCTCCTCGACTAGCGGGACGGTACGAGCAGTACTTC
TRBJ2-4 TRBV7-3 few NA CASSPQRGGAKNIQYF TGTGCCAGCAGCCCCCAACGGGGTGGCGCCAAAAACATTCAGTACTTC
TRBJ2-1 TRBV13 few TRBD2 CASSPETGGTYNEQFF TGTGCCAGCAGCCCTGAAACGGGGGGGACCTACAATGAGCAGTTCTTC
TRBJ2-1 TRBV29-1 NA TRBD1 CSSHRGVNEQFF TGCAGCTCCCACAGGGGGGTAAATGAGCAGTTCTTC